This T cell receptor (beta chain) was sequenced during a study of prognosis after radiotherapy for stage I lung cancer. V lost 6 bases, J lost 6 bases, and 12 bases stayed unmatched. The CDR3 spans 16 residues. TCR beta CDR3 was amplified from genomic DNA by two-round multiplex PCR. First-round PCR used primers specific to each TRBV and TRBJ gene. TCRdb reprocessed the multiplex PCR reads with MiXCR, giving one entry per CDR3 protein. Of about 35,000 distinct CDR3 sequences in the sample, approximately 35% were seen once. This specimen consisted of PBMCs, obtained before or after stereotactic body radiation therapy (not recorded which). The chain couples TRBV12-3 or TRBV12-4 to TRBJ1-5; TRBD1 agrees at 9 bases. This receptor was obtained from a donor over 45 with non-small cell lung cancer. Here the CDR3 reads CASRLSTGGSSQPQHF. CDR3 DNA sequence: TGTGCCAGCAGGCTTTCTACAGGGGGCTCTAGTCAGCCCCAGCATTTT.